These 9 T cell receptor beta chains were all obtained from the same sample, sequenced in a study of Ad26.COV2.S vaccination and SARS-CoV-2 variants. Treatment meaning: some 20 received Ad26.COV2.S at low or high dose, single or two shots; roughly 5 received placebo; per-sample allocation not given. Collection of samples fell on day 63 after the first vaccine or placebo injection. Generated by immunoSEQ multiplex PCR, the TCRdb table keeps only in-frame clones and is missing some. The sample gives approximately 480,000 clones, around 88% of which show up once; around 13% is in the top ten. The specimen comprised peripheral blood, sampled in a trial of Ad26.COV2.S vaccine versus placebo. These receptors originate from a person aged 18-60 years who received the Ad26.COV2.S COVID-19 vaccine or a placebo.

V usage is TRBV5-5 and J usage is TRBJ2-1; D remains ambiguous. With 4 bases removed from V and 5 bases from J, the gap between germline ends came to 16 bases. The CDR3 extends over 15 amino acids. CDR1 and CDR2 (germline): SGHKS, YYEKEE (reference sequence). CDR3 residues: CASSSLGDINNEQFF. As DNA, the CDR3 is TGTGCCAGCAGCAGCCTGGGCGACATCAACAATGAGCAGTTCTTC. The full variable domain, rest sourced from reference TRBV5-5 and TRBJ2-1, is DAGVTQSPTHLIKTRGQQVTLRCSPISGHKSVSWYQQVLGQGPQFIFQYYEKEERGRGNFPDRFSARQFPNYSSELNVNALLLGDSALYLCASSSLGDINNEQFFGPGTRLTVL.

This chain uses TRBV7-2 with TRBJ2-4; unclear D gene. Germline V gives CDR1 SGHTA, CDR2 FQGNSA. V was pared by 5 bases and J by 9 bases, with 14 bases between. The CDR3 length is 13 residues. CDR3 sequence (DNA): TGTGCCAGCAGCAACATAAACGGCGGCATTCAGTACTTC. Its protein product is CASSNINGGIQYF.

The gene calls are TRBV29-1 and TRBJ2-7; D perhaps matches TRBD2 (6 bases). This CDR3 spans 13 amino acids. V shed 4 bases and J shed 3 bases, with 13 bases lying between them. Germline CDR1 and CDR2: SQVTM and ANQGSEA. CDR3 nucleotides: TGCAGCGTTGGTGGGGGGAGGTTCTACGAGCAGTACTTC. Translation: CSVGGGRFYEQYF.

This sequence joins TRBV7-2 and TRBJ1-4; maybe TRBD1 (6 bases). Germline V gives CDR1 SGHTA, CDR2 FQGNSA. The ends were cut back, 5 bases at V and 5 bases at J, with 18 bases in the middle. The CDR3 covers 16 residues. CDR3 amino acids: CASSRAGAWANEKLFF. CDR3 DNA sequence: TGTGCCAGCAGCCGTGCGGGGGCTTGGGCCAATGAAAAACTGTTTTTT.

V usage is TRBV7-9 and J usage is TRBJ2-7, with D tentatively TRBD2 (5 bases). The length of the CDR3 is 16 residues. With 6 bases removed from V and 6 bases from J, the gap between germline ends came to 24 bases. Germline lookup yields CDR1 SEHNR and CDR2 FQNEAQ (reference sequence). The CDR3 spells CASSSSLSGLIREQYF. The CDR3 DNA reads as TGTGCCAGCAGTAGTTCTTTGTCGGGATTGATTCGCGAGCAGTACTTC.

V gene TRBV7-2 combines with J gene TRBJ2-7, with a weak D call TRBD2 (5 bases). V was cut by 2 bases and J by 0 bases, with 11 bases left in between. CDR1 is SGHTA, CDR2 FQGNSA, per germline. This CDR3 is built from 15 residues. The CDR3 DNA follows: TGTGCCAGCAGCTTAAGCTTCGGGATCTCCTACGAGCAGTACTTC. The encoded protein is CASSLSFGISYEQYF.

In this sample, this clone turned up a few times. This chain joins TRBV3-1 (or the pseudogene TRBV3-2) and TRBJ1-5; D gene ambiguous. The CDR3 extends over 13 amino acids. V lost 4 bases and J lost 9, with 13 bases in between. Germline CDR1 reads LGHDT; CDR2 reads YNNKEL (reference sequence). CDR3 sequence: CASSPARGGPQHF. CDR3 DNA sequence: TGTGCCAGCAGCCCCGCTCGGGGTGGGCCCCAGCATTTT.

Only one count was recorded for this clone. The chain has TRBV7-8 and TRBJ2-1, with 12 bases aligning to TRBD2. The germline V gene encodes CDR1 SGHVS and CDR2 FQNEAQ. This CDR3 region has 15 residues. Losses at the gene ends were 4 bases for V and 6 bases for J; bases not matched to a gene: 4. DNA of the CDR3: TGTGCCAGCAGCTACCGACTAGCGGGAGTCAATGAGCAGTTCTTC. It is translated as CASSYRLAGVNEQFF.

The chain employs TRBV28 and TRBJ1-6; the match to TRBD1 covers 8 bases. Germline V lookup: CDR1 MDHEN, CDR2 SYDVKM. This CDR3 contains 15 residues. V gave up 5 bases and J gave up 9 bases; unmatched junction bases: 9. In nucleotides, the CDR3 is TGTGCCAGCAGTCTGACAGGGGCGCGAAGTTCACCCCTCCACTTT. Protein sequence: CASSLTGARSSPLHF. The complete variable domain, with remaining parts taken from reference TRBV28 and TRBJ1-6, reads DVKVTQSSRYLVKRTGEKVFLECVQDMDHENMFWYRQDPGLGLRLIYFSYDVKMKEKGDIPEGYSVSREKKERFSLILESASTNQTSMYLCASSLTGARSSPLHFGNGTRLTVT.